This T cell receptor beta chain appears in the sequencing data of a study of cytomegalovirus exposure and HLA in healthy donors. Whole-study context: An early release of data contained about 85 million unique TCRs, which came from HLA-typed donors. The study's findings and limits: In a later analysis, HLA-associated beta chains showed higher expansion and lower generation probabilities than comparable chains. Later analysis showed most CMV-associated TCR beta chains appearing HLA-restricted. What TCR beta sequences reportedly achieved was accurate prediction of HLA-A and HLA-B alleles in most subjects.

It was with 60 Vbeta and 13 Jbeta primers that the PCR ran. TCRdb keeps only in-frame clones here, not all; method: immunoSEQ multiplex PCR. Here the sample table reports 45,000 to 55,000 clones. Regarding this clone: What it binds is not known.

The CDR3 extends over 19 amino acids. Germline trimming cut 0 bases from V and 2 bases from J; bases unmatched to any gene: 11. Germline V CDR1 and CDR2: LGHNA, YNFKEQ. This receptor was taken from a woman between 50 and 59 years old in good health and CMV-seropositive. The chain is built from TRBV4-2 and TRBJ2-3; 10 bases are a match to TRBD1. What was sequenced was PBMCs. Here the CDR3 reads CASSQERTGGSGVTDTQYF. The CDR3 DNA reads as TGTGCCAGCAGCCAAGAAAGGACAGGGGGAAGCGGGGTCACAGATACGCAGTATTTT.